The rows below give T cell receptor beta chains drawn from one sample of a study of PD-L1 blockade in urothelial cancer. The data were produced by immunoSEQ multiplex PCR, yet TCRdb's version contains in-frame clones alone and is incomplete. Among approximately 63,000 clones listed, more than 80% were seen once. The starting material was PBMCs, obtained around atezolizumab (anti-PD-L1) treatment. These receptors all stem from a man in his 70s with urothelial cancer. CDR3s include the opening cysteine and the closing phenylalanine or tryptophan. A D gene is named only where the DNA matches it firmly. Not every row has a clone size; where given, it reads once, few, many or a size class.

J: TRBJ1-5
size: NA
D: TRBD1
V: TRBV27
DNA: TGTGCCAGCAGTCCAGGACAGGCGAACCAGCCCCAGCATTTT
CDR3: CASSPGQANQPQHF

J: TRBJ1-2
size: NA
D: NA
V: TRBV19
DNA: TGTGCCAGTAGTATTGGGCAGTTCTATGGCTACACCTTC
CDR3: CASSIGQFYGYTF

J: TRBJ2-1
size: NA
D: TRBD2
V: TRBV7-2
DNA: TGTGCCAGCATCAGACTAGCGGAAAGCGGGCAGTTCTTC
CDR3: CASIRLAESGQFF

J: TRBJ1-1
size: NA
D: NA
V: TRBV28
DNA: TGTGCCAGCAGTTTACCGTCGGGCGGGTTAACTGAAGCTTTCTTT
CDR3: CASSLPSGGLTEAFF

J: TRBJ2-2
size: NA
D: TRBD2
V: TRBV12-5
DNA: TGTGCTAGTGGTTTGACTAGCGGCCTGAACACCGGGGAGCTGTTTTTT
CDR3: CASGLTSGLNTGELFF

J: TRBJ2-2
size: NA
D: NA
V: TRBV2
DNA: TGTGCCAGCAGTGAGGGCAGCCCCACCGGGGAGCTGTTTTTT
CDR3: CASSEGSPTGELFF

J: TRBJ2-3
size: NA
D: TRBD1
V: TRBV10-3
DNA: TGTGCCATCAGTGACTCTCAGGGGGAGAGTGCAGATACGCAGTATTTT
CDR3: CAISDSQGESADTQYF

J: TRBJ1-4
size: few
D: NA
V: TRBV19
DNA: TGTGCCAGTAGTATAACATCAACTAATGAAAAACTGTTTTTT
CDR3: CASSITSTNEKLFF

J: TRBJ2-5
size: NA
D: NA
V: TRBV28
DNA: TGTGCCAGCAGTTTATGGGCGGGTCGGCAAGAGACCCAGTACTTC
CDR3: CASSLWAGRQETQYF

J: TRBJ1-2
size: NA
D: NA
V: TRBV11-2
DNA: TGTGCCAGCAGCTTAAGCGGACTCAATGGCTACACCTTC
CDR3: CASSLSGLNGYTF

J: TRBJ2-1
size: few
D: NA
V: TRBV16
DNA: TGTGCCAGCAGCCAATCCCCCGGAACTAGCTCCTACAATGAGCAGTTCTTC
CDR3: CASSQSPGTSSYNEQFF

J: TRBJ2-1
size: NA
D: NA
V: TRBV9
DNA: TGTGCCAGCAGCGTAGTAGGGAGCTCCTACAATGAGCAGTTCTTC
CDR3: CASSVVGSSYNEQFF

J: TRBJ1-2
size: NA
D: NA
V: TRBV27
DNA: TGTGCCAGCAGTTTTCAGGGGAACTATGGCTACACCTTC
CDR3: CASSFQGNYGYTF

J: TRBJ2-1
size: NA
D: NA
V: TRBV7-6
DNA: TGTGCCAGCAGCTTAAAAGGAGTCAATGAGCAGTTCTTC
CDR3: CASSLKGVNEQFF

J: TRBJ1-2
size: NA
D: NA
V: TRBV13
DNA: TGTGCCAGCAGCTTAGGGGACGGAGGCTTACATGGCTACACCTTC
CDR3: CASSLGDGGLHGYTF

J: TRBJ1-5
size: once
D: TRBD1
V: TRBV2
DNA: TGTGCCAGCAGTGAACCCGGAGGACAGGGATTCGGTCAGCCCCAGCATTTT
CDR3: CASSEPGGQGFGQPQHF

J: TRBJ2-1
size: NA
D: TRBD1
V: TRBV15
DNA: TGTGCCACCAGCAGAGATATCATTGGGACAGGGGGTTCCTACAATGAGCAGTTCTTC
CDR3: CATSRDIIGTGGSYNEQFF

J: TRBJ1-2
size: NA
D: TRBD1
V: TRBV7-2
DNA: TGTGCCAGCAGCTTAGGGGACAGGGGGCTCTACTATGGCTACACCTTC
CDR3: CASSLGDRGLYYGYTF

J: TRBJ2-2
size: many
D: NA
V: TRBV19
DNA: TGTGCCAGTAGTATGCAGTCCGCGAACACCGGGGAGCTGTTTTTT
CDR3: CASSMQSANTGELFF

J: TRBJ2-3
size: few
D: NA
V: TRBV6-5
DNA: TGTGCCAGCAGTTACCGGGGAGAGAGCACAGATACGCAGTATTTT
CDR3: CASSYRGESTDTQYF

J: TRBJ2-3
size: NA
D: NA
V: TRBV4-1
DNA: TGCGCCAGCAGCCAAGATGGAGGGCGGATGACAGATACGCAGTATTTT
CDR3: CASSQDGGRMTDTQYF

J: TRBJ2-2
size: NA
D: TRBD2
V: TRBV5-4
DNA: TGTGCCAGCAGCTTGGCCTCGGGGGGAGGGCTCGCCGGGGAGCTGTTTTTT
CDR3: CASSLASGGGLAGELFF

J: TRBJ2-2
size: NA
D: TRBD2
V: TRBV4-3
DNA: TGCGCCAGCAGCCAAGAGCTCCCGGGACTAGCTCCCTACGTAGGGGGCACCGGGGAGCTGTTTTTT
CDR3: CASSQELPGLAPYVGGTGELFF

J: TRBJ2-7
size: NA
D: TRBD1
V: TRBV19
DNA: TGTGCCAGTAGGGGGACAGGGAGCGGGAACTTCTACGAGCAGTACTTC
CDR3: CASRGTGSGNFYEQYF

J: TRBJ2-3
size: NA
D: NA
V: TRBV6-1
DNA: TGTGCCAGCAGTGAATTCCCTGTGTACCGGGGAGATACGCAGTATTTT
CDR3: CASSEFPVYRGDTQYF

J: TRBJ2-2
size: NA
D: NA
V: TRBV7-9
DNA: TGTGCCAGCAGCCCCCCGGGGTCCCGGGGGGAGCTGTTTTTT
CDR3: CASSPPGSRGELFF

J: TRBJ2-5
size: once
D: TRBD1
V: TRBV5-1
DNA: TGCGCCAGCAGAGTCGAGGGGGCGAGTTCGGAGACCCAGTACTTC
CDR3: CASRVEGASSETQYF

J: TRBJ2-5
size: NA
D: NA
V: TRBV7-8
DNA: TGTGCCAGCAGCTTAGGTCCTCAGTTCCAAGAGACCCAGTACTTC
CDR3: CASSLGPQFQETQYF

J: TRBJ2-7
size: NA
D: TRBD2
V: TRBV5-1
DNA: TGCGCCAGCAGCCCCTCTACTAGCGGGAGAGCCTACGAGCAGTACTTC
CDR3: CASSPSTSGRAYEQYF